The 26 T cell receptor beta chains below were found in one sample sequenced in a study of blood T cell repertoires in COVID-19. Produced via immunoSEQ multiplex PCR; TCRdb's table is partial and in-frame only. The sample lists roughly 200,000 clones; 70% to 90% were seen once. The sequencing input was PBMCs or T cells enriched from blood (not recorded which). Every receptor here comes from a woman in her thirties or forties with acute COVID-19.

V gene TRBV11-3 combines with J gene TRBJ1-2, with a weak D call TRBD1 (5 bases). Germline V CDR1 and CDR2: SGHNT, YENEEA. This CDR3 spans 13 amino acids. V was clipped by 2 bases and J by 7 bases, with 11 bases between them. In nucleotides, the CDR3 is TGTGCCAGCAGCTTATCGCAGGGTCTTGGCTACACCTTC. Translation: CASSLSQGLGYTF.

This clone was found once. The chain is built from TRBV7-2 and TRBJ2-1; D is unresolved. The CDR3 runs to 17 residues. Germline assignment: CDR1 SGHTA and CDR2 FQGNSA. Trimming removed 1 base at V and 0 bases at J, with 13 bases between. In nucleotides, the CDR3 is TGTGCCAGCAGCTTAGTGGGCAGCTTAAGCTCCTACAATGAGCAGTTCTTC. It encodes CASSLVGSLSSYNEQFF.

The rearrangement uses TRBV4-3 and TRBJ1-2; D uncertain. The CDR3 is made up of 14 amino acids. Germline V CDR1 and CDR2: LGHNA, YSLEER. V dropped 0 bases and J dropped 6 bases, with 11 bases sitting between them. This chain's CDR3 is CASSQDRTADGYTF. The DNA for the CDR3 is TGCGCCAGCAGCCAAGATCGAACAGCCGATGGCTACACCTTC.

This clone was detected once. The V call is TRBV5-8, the J call TRBJ1-1; tentatively, D is TRBD1 (5 bases). V was pared by 3 bases and J by 10 bases, with 16 bases between. Germline values: CDR1 SGHTS, CDR2 YDEGEE. This CDR3 region has 13 residues. The CDR3 coding sequence is TGTGCCAGCAGCTCCCCAGGGTGGGGTATAGCTTTCTTT. Its translation is CASSSPGWGIAFF.

The gene calls are TRBV19 and TRBJ2-2, with a tentative D call TRBD1 (6 bases). The CDR3 sequence is 18 residues long. Trimming removed 5 bases from V and 5 bases from J, with 24 bases in between. Per germline, CDR1 LNHDA and CDR2 SQIVND (reference sequence). CDR3 region: CASSPQKHVQGRTGELFF. The CDR3, as DNA: TGTGCCAGTAGTCCACAGAAACACGTACAGGGAAGGACCGGGGAGCTGTTTTTT.

The chain uses TRBV20-1 and TRBJ2-5; 7 bases map to TRBD2. CDR1 and CDR2 (germline): DFQATT, SNEGSKA (reference sequence). The CDR3 runs to 11 residues. V dropped 6 bases and J dropped 5; count of bases not matched to a gene: 3. CDR3 sequence (DNA): TGCAGTGCCCTACTAGCGGAGACCCAGTACTTC. As protein: CSALLAETQYF.

This clone was seen once. The chain couples TRBV5-1 to TRBJ1-1, with D tentatively TRBD1 (6 bases). The V end lost 4 bases, the J end lost 1 base, and 11 bases lay between the germline ends. Germline V gene lookup returns CDR1 SGHRS and CDR2 YFSETQ. This CDR3 comprises 14 residues. The CDR3 is CASSTSRGNTEAFF. The CDR3 DNA is TGCGCCAGCAGCACCTCCAGGGGGAACACTGAAGCTTTCTTT.

V gene TRBV11-2 combines with J gene TRBJ1-3; D perhaps matches TRBD1 (5 bases). From germline, CDR1 is SGHAT and CDR2 FQNNGV. The V end lost 1 base, the J end lost 2 bases, and 9 bases lay between the germline ends. This CDR3 has 15 residues. For the CDR3, the DNA is TGTGCCAGCAGCTTAGGCTGGGGGGCTGGAAACACCATATATTTT. It codes for CASSLGWGAGNTIYF.

The chain has TRBV5-6 and TRBJ2-7; a possible D gene is TRBD2 (6 bases). This CDR3 has 13 amino acids. With 2 bases removed from V and 5 bases from J, the gap between germline ends came to 11 bases. The V gene's germline CDR1 is SGHDT and CDR2 YYEEEE. Here the CDR3 reads CASSFYGSNEQYF. The CDR3 DNA reads TGTGCCAGCAGCTTCTACGGGAGCAACGAGCAGTACTTC.

A note on this clone: The sample contains more than one DNA sequence encoding this CDR3. The chain employs TRBV5-1 and TRBJ1-1; D is undetermined. From germline, CDR1 is SGHRS and CDR2 YFSETQ. This CDR3 has 14 amino acids. The V end was cut by 0 bases, the J end by 2 bases, with 8 bases between. CDR3 amino acids: CASSLGSGNTEAFF. The CDR3 nucleotides are TGCGCCAGCAGCTTGGGATCAGGCAACACTGAAGCTTTCTTT. The entire variable domain, with the rest obtained from reference TRBV5-1 and TRBJ1-1, is as follows: KAGVTQTPRYLIKTRGQQVTLSCSPISGHRSVSWYQQTPGQGLQFLFEYFSETQRNKGNFPGRFSGRQFSNSRSEMNVSTLELGDSALYLCASSLGSGNTEAFFGQGTRLTVV.

This clone was detected a few times. The gene calls are TRBV19 and TRBJ1-2, with D hard to call. Trimming left V 3 bases short and J 4 bases short, with 6 bases between. CDR3 length equals 12 residues. Germline V gene data show CDR1 as LNHDA and CDR2 as SQIVND (reference sequence). The CDR3 reads CASSIIGYGYTF. The CDR3 DNA sequence: TGTGCCAGTAGTATTATCGGCTATGGCTACACCTTC.

The table lists this clone with a few counts. The V gene is TRBV4-3, the J gene TRBJ1-1, with 12 bases lining up with TRBD1. Germline CDR1 reads LGHNA; CDR2 reads YSLEER. CDR3 length equals 16 residues. The V segment lost 3 bases and the J segment 4 bases; nucleotides outside the gene matches: 6. CDR3 bases: TGCGCCAGCAGCCACGGGACAGGGGGCGCTTCCACTGAAGCTTTCTTT. Its translation: CASSHGTGGASTEAFF.

The chain joins TRBV3-1 (or the pseudogene TRBV3-2) to TRBJ2-3, with D hard to call. V shed 4 bases and J shed 6 bases, with 20 bases lying between them. This CDR3 comprises 16 residues. Germline V gives CDR1 LGHDT, CDR2 YNNKEL (reference sequence). In DNA, the CDR3 is TGTGCCAGCAGCCCAACCGCAACCATCCCCGGTGATACGCAGTATTTT. This sequence encodes CASSPTATIPGDTQYF.

V gene TRBV15 combines with J gene TRBJ2-7; TRBD1 aligns across 9 bases. The junction had 3 bases not matched to a gene; V was cut back by 1 base and J by 2 bases. CDR1 is LNHNV, CDR2 YYDKDF, per germline (reference sequence). The CDR3 has 15 residues. The CDR3 coding sequence is TGTGCCACCAGCAGAGGAAGGGACAGGGCCTACGAGCAGTACTTC. Amino acid sequence: CATSRGRDRAYEQYF.

J is TRBJ1-1 and V is TRBV13, with a possible D match to TRBD1 (6 bases). Germline CDR1 is PRHDT and CDR2 is FYEKMQ (reference sequence). The CDR3 totals 16 residues. V was pared by 5 bases and J by 2 bases, with 18 bases between. CDR3 residues: CASSIWWDIDNTEAFF. The CDR3 DNA is TGTGCCAGCAGCATTTGGTGGGACATCGATAACACTGAAGCTTTCTTT.

The rearrangement joins TRBV5-1 to TRBJ1-6; no definite D call. The germline CDR1 and CDR2 sequences are SGHRS and YFSETQ. V lost 1 base and J lost 11, with 7 bases in between. The CDR3 is made up of 12 amino acids. Written as DNA, the CDR3 is TGCGCCAGCAGCTTGTCGGGAACACCCCTCCACTTT. Its protein product is CASSLSGTPLHF.

The chain carries TRBV7-9 and TRBJ1-3; TRBD1 matches at 7 bases. Germline lookup yields CDR1 SEHNR and CDR2 FQNEAQ (reference sequence). The trim removed 10 bases at V and 0 bases at J, leaving 15 bases unmatched. This CDR3 has 17 amino acids. CDR3 sequence reads: CAIPKTNRGHSGNTIYF. The CDR3 coding sequence is TGTGCCATCCCGAAAACTAACAGGGGACACTCTGGAAACACCATATATTTT.

This sequence joins TRBV3-1 (or the pseudogene TRBV3-2) and TRBJ1-2; a possible D gene is TRBD1 (6 bases). V lost 5 bases and J lost 4, with 17 bases in between. Germline values: CDR1 LGHDT, CDR2 YNNKEL (reference sequence). The CDR3 covers 15 residues. CDR3 sequence: CASSYRQDASYGYTF. CDR3 sequence (DNA): TGTGCCAGCAGCTACCGACAGGACGCCTCCTATGGCTACACCTTC.

The chain employs TRBV29-1 and TRBJ1-2, with a possible D match to TRBD1 (6 bases). Per germline, CDR1 SQVTM and CDR2 ANQGSEA. This CDR3 spans 16 amino acids. V was shortened by 5 bases and J by 3 bases, with 22 bases between the two germline ends. CDR3 bases: TGCAGCGTTCTAACCAGGGGACGGATCCTTGACTATGGCTACACCTTC. It codes for CSVLTRGRILDYGYTF.

The chain recombines TRBV24-1 with TRBJ2-2, with D possibly TRBD1 on 6 matching bases. The V end was cut by 1 base, the J end by 7 bases, with 12 bases between. There are 15 residues in the CDR3. Germline V CDR1 and CDR2: KGHDR, SFDVKD. In nucleotides, the CDR3 is TGTGCCACCAGTGATTTTCGTCAGGGGAACGGGGAGCTGTTTTTT. Encoded protein: CATSDFRQGNGELFF.

This chain joins TRBV5-1 and TRBJ2-1; D not resolved. V was pared by 0 bases and J by 3 bases, with 7 bases between. CDR1 is SGHRS, CDR2 YFSETQ, per germline. The CDR3 covers 14 residues. CDR3: CASSLGQYYNEQFF. DNA of the CDR3: TGCGCCAGCAGCTTGGGGCAGTACTACAATGAGCAGTTCTTC.

V and J are TRBV6-1 and TRBJ1-1; the D gene is possibly TRBD1 (5 bases). The CDR3 is 15 amino acids. Germline V lookup: CDR1 MNHNS, CDR2 SASEGT. The V end lost 0 bases, the J end lost 3 bases, and 11 bases lay between the germline ends. The CDR3 bases are TGTGCCAGCAGTGAAGCGCTGTCAGGGCACACTGAAGCTTTCTTT. Translated, it gives CASSEALSGHTEAFF.

This clone was recorded a few times. The chain couples TRBV7-6 to TRBJ1-3; D not resolved. Trimming took 9 bases from V and 0 from J, leaving 9 bases between them. This CDR3 contains 13 residues. Germline V gene sequence: CDR1 SGHVS, CDR2 FNYEAQ. CDR3 sequence reads: CASGASSGNTIYF. The CDR3 DNA sequence: TGTGCCAGTGGAGCTAGCTCTGGAAACACCATATATTTT.

This clone was recorded only once. J is TRBJ1-1 and V is TRBV2; D remains ambiguous. The CDR3 consists of 15 residues. Trimming pared 4 bases from V and 0 bases from J, leaving 12 bases between. In germline, CDR1 is SNHLY, CDR2 FYNNEI. This CDR3 is CASSVLAAMNTEAFF. The CDR3 bases are TGTGCCAGCAGTGTATTGGCGGCCATGAACACTGAAGCTTTCTTT.

The rearrangement uses TRBV7-9 and TRBJ1-1; 7 bases agree with TRBD1. The CDR3 length is 14 residues. Germline assignment: CDR1 SEHNR and CDR2 FQNEAQ (reference sequence). J gave up 0 bases and V 4 bases, and 2 bases lay outside the gene matches. Here the CDR3 DNA reads TGTGCCAGCAGCTCTGGACAGGTGAACACTGAAGCTTTCTTT. Amino acid sequence: CASSSGQVNTEAFF. The complete variable domain, with remaining parts taken from reference TRBV7-9 and TRBJ1-1, reads DTGVSQNPRHKITKRGQNVTFRCDPISEHNRLYWYRQTLGQGPEFLTYFQNEAQLEKSRLLSDRFSAERPKGSFSTLEIQRTEQGDSAMYLCASSSGQVNTEAFFGQGTRLTVV.

The chain joins TRBV5-1 to TRBJ1-5, with D uncertain. CDR1 and CDR2 from the germline V gene are SGHRS and YFSETQ. V lost 1 base and J lost 0, with 2 bases in between. CDR3 length equals 13 residues. For the CDR3, the DNA is TGCGCCAGCAGCTTGTATAGCAATCAGCCCCAGCATTTT. Encoded protein: CASSLYSNQPQHF. Based on the CDR3 plus reference TRBV5-1 and TRBJ1-5, the full variable domain is KAGVTQTPRYLIKTRGQQVTLSCSPISGHRSVSWYQQTPGQGLQFLFEYFSETQRNKGNFPGRFSGRQFSNSRSEMNVSTLELGDSALYLCASSLYSNQPQHFGDGTRLSIL.